This TCR beta chain is drawn from a study of cytotoxic CD8 clonotypes in ibrutinib-treated CLL. As for the study in general: Each sample contained, on average, roughly 260,000 productive templates and tens of thousands of productive rearrangements.

Concerning this clone: Its antigen remains unidentified.

Study-wide results and limits: Clonality increased at ibrutinib response, then returned toward baseline at progression.

Libraries were prepared by immunoSEQ multiplex PCR; TCRdb keeps only in-frame clonotypes and omits some of them. The table lists approximately 45,000 clones, about 70% of them singletons. CDR3 size: 14 residues. Germline V CDR1 and CDR2: MNHEY, SMNVEV (reference sequence). The germline V and J ends were trimmed by 3 bases and 2 bases, with 10 bases remaining between them. The TCR originated in a human donor with chronic lymphocytic leukemia. V is TRBV27 and J is TRBJ1-2; TRBD1 might be the D (5 bases). The sequences come from PBMCs, collected after 12 months of ibrutinib treatment. The CDR3: CASSFKGPNYGYTF. Here the CDR3 DNA reads TGTGCCAGCAGTTTTAAGGGACCAAACTATGGCTACACCTTC.